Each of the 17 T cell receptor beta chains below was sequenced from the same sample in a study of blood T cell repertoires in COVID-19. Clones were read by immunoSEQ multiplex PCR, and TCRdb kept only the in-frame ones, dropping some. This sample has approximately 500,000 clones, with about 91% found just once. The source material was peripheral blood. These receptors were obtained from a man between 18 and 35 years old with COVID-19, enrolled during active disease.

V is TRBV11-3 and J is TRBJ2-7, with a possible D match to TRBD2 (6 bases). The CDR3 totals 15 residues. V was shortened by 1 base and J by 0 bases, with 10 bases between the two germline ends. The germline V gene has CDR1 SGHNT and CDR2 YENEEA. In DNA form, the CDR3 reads TGTGCCAGCAGCTTAGGGACTACTCGCTCCTACGAGCAGTACTTC. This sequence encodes CASSLGTTRSYEQYF.

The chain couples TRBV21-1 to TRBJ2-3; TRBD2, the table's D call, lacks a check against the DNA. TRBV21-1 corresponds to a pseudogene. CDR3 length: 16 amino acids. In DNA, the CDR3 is TGTGCCAGCAGCGGACGACTAGACGGACACACAGATACGCAGTATTTT. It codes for CASSGRLDGHTDTQYF.

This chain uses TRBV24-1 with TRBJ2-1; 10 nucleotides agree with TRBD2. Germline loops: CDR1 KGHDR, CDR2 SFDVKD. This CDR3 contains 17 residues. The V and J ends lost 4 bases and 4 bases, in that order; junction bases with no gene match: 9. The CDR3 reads CATSDPSGREVYNEQFF. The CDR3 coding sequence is TGTGCCACCAGTGACCCTAGCGGGAGAGAGGTATACAATGAGCAGTTCTTC.

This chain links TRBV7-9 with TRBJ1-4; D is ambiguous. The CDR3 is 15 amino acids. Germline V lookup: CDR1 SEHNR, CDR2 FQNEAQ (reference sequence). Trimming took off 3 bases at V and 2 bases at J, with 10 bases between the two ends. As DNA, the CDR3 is TGTGCCAGCAGCTTGTCGGCGGCGACTAATGAAAAACTGTTTTTT. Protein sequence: CASSLSAATNEKLFF.

CDR3 sequence reads: CAWLPNWAGNGYTF. The CDR3 DNA sequence: TGTGCCTGGTTACCAAACTGGGCAGGGAATGGCTACACCTTC. The chain couples TRBV30 to TRBJ1-2; D might be TRBD1 (5 bases). This CDR3 comprises 14 residues. In germline, CDR1 is GTSNPN, CDR2 SVGIG (reference sequence). With 5 bases removed from V and 6 bases from J, the gap between germline ends came to 19 bases.

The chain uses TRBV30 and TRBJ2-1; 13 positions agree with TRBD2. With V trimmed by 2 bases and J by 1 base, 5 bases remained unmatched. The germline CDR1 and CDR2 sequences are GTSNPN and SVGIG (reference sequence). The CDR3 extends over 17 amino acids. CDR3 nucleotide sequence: TGTGCCTGGAGTACTAGCGGGAGGGGTTGGTCCTACAATGAGCAGTTCTTC. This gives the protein CAWSTSGRGWSYNEQFF.

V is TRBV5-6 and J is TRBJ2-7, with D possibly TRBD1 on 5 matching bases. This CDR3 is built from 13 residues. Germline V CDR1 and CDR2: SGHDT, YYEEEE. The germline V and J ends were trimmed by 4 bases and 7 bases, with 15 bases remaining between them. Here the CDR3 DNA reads TGTGCCAGCAGCGTGGGGCTGGCTCTGGAGCAGTACTTC. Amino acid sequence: CASSVGLALEQYF.

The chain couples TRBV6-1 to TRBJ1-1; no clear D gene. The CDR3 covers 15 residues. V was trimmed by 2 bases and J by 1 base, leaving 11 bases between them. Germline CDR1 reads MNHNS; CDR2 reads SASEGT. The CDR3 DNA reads TGTGCCAGCAGTGAAAGTCAGGCTCAGAACACTGAAGCTTTCTTT. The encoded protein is CASSESQAQNTEAFF.

In DNA, the CDR3 is TGTGCCAGCAGCCAGGACAGGGGCTACGAGCAGTACTTC. It yields the protein CASSQDRGYEQYF. The V call is TRBV13, the J call TRBJ2-7, with 9 bases identical to TRBD1. V shed 5 bases and J 3 bases; nucleotides not matched to a gene: 2. The CDR3 has 13 amino acids. Germline CDR1 reads PRHDT; CDR2 reads FYEKMQ (reference sequence).

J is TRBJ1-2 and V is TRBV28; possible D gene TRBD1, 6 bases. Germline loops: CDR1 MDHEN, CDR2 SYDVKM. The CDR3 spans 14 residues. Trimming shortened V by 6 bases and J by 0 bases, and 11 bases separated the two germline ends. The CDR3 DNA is TGTGCCAGCAGGTTGGGGGCGGCTAACTATGGCTACACCTTC. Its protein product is CASRLGAANYGYTF.

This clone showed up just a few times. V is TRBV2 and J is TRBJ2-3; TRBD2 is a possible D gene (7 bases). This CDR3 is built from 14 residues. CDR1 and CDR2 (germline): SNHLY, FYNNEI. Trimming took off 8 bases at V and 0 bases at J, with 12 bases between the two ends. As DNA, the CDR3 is TGTGCCAGCGGGAGGGGGGGTAGCACAGATACGCAGTATTTT. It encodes CASGRGGSTDTQYF.

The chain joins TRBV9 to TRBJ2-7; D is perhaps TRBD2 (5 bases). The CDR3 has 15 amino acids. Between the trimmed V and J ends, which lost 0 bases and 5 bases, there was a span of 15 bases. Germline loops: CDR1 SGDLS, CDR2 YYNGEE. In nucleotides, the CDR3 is TGTGCCAGCAGCGTAGCTCCGGGATTAAACCACGAGCAGTACTTC. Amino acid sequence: CASSVAPGLNHEQYF.

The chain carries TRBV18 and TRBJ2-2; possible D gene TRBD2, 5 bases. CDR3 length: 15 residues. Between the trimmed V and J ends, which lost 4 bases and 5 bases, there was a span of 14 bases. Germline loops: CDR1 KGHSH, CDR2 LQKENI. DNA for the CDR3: TGTGCCAGCTCACGCTATGAGGGAGATACCGGGGAGCTGTTTTTT. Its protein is CASSRYEGDTGELFF.

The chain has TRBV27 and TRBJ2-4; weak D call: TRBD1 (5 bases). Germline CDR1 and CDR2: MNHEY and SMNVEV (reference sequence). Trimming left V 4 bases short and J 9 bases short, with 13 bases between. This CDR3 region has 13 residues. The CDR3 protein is CASSSDSRGIQYF. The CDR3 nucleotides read TGTGCCAGCAGTTCGGATTCTAGGGGCATTCAGTACTTC.

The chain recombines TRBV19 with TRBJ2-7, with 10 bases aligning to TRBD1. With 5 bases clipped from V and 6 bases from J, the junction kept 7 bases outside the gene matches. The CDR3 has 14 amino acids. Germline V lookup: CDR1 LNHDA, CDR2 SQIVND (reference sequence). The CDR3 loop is CASSAGTGVVEQYF. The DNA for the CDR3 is TGTGCCAGTAGTGCCGGGACAGGGGTGGTCGAGCAGTACTTC.

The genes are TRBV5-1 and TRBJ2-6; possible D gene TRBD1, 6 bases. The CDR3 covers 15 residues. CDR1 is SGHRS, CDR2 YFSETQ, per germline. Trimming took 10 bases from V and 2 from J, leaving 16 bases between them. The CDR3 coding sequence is TGCGCCTGCCGACAGGACGTCACTGGGGCCAACGTCCTGACTTTC. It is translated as CACRQDVTGANVLTF.

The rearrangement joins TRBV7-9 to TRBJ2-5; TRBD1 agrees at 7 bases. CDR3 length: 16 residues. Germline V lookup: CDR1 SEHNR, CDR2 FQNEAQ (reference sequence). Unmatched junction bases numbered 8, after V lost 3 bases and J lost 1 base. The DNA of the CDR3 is TGTGCCAGCAGCTTTGGTCCGACAGGGTTCCAAGAGACCCAGTACTTC. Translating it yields CASSFGPTGFQETQYF.